This T cell receptor beta chain was sequenced in a study of T-cell memory formation after mild COVID-19. Study overall: TCR clusters largely stayed donor specific.

With constant-segment primers, 5'RACE yielded cDNA libraries of TCR alpha and TCR beta that carried sample barcodes and UMIs. TCRdb reprocessed the 5' RACE reads with MiXCR, giving one entry per CDR3 protein. The sample includes approximately 560,000 distinct CDR3 sequences, 17% of them seen just once. Notes on this clonotype: Its antigen is unidentified.

Study outcomes and limitations: In second-wave clones peaking day 37, SARS-CoV-2 specificity remained unconfirmed. CD4+ bias marked clones expanding day 15 to 37, unlike balanced contracting clones.

Sequenced material: PBMCs or a T cell subset sorted from them (not recorded which). The TCR originated in an adult woman who had mild COVID-19 (a few samples of this study predate the infection). Cell type and time point are not known.

The CDR3 DNA reads as TGTGCCAGCAGTGAACCGGAGGGGAACGGTTCACCCCTCCACTTT. It is translated as CASSEPEGNGSPLHF. This chain uses TRBV25-1 with TRBJ1-6, with a weak D call TRBD1 (5 bases). V lost 2 bases to trimming and J lost 9 bases, with 14 bases between them. Per the germline V gene, CDR1 is MGHDK and CDR2 is SYGVNS. This CDR3 comprises 15 residues.